The clone carrying this TCR beta chain showed up just a few times. Its target is not known. The data are from a study of identical twins. Study-wide results and caveats: Modeled out-of-frame TCR alpha sharing in monozygotic twins fell below observed levels. For cord blood, abundant beta clonotypes had fewer insertions, unlike memory repertoires, which showed none.

Carrying unique molecular identifiers, the cDNA also gained a universal primer site through template switching. TCRdb used MiXCR to reprocess the 5' RACE reads, holding one entry per CDR3 protein. The profile shows around 690,000 distinct CDR3 sequences, less than 25% of them singletons. V shed 5 bases, J shed 6 bases, and the junction held 10 bases outside the gene matches. There are 15 residues in the CDR3. Germline-derived CDR1 and CDR2 are SQVTM and ANQGSEA. These data were likewise used in another study, on T cells expressing NK-cell markers.

The TCR originated in a woman aged 18-35 years in good health. Material for sequencing was PBMCs. The V and J genes are TRBV29-1 and TRBJ2-3; 11 bases agree with TRBD2. The CDR3 sequence is CSVFPTSGDFDTQYF. CDR3 DNA: TGCAGCGTTTTCCCGACTAGCGGGGATTTCGATACGCAGTATTTT.